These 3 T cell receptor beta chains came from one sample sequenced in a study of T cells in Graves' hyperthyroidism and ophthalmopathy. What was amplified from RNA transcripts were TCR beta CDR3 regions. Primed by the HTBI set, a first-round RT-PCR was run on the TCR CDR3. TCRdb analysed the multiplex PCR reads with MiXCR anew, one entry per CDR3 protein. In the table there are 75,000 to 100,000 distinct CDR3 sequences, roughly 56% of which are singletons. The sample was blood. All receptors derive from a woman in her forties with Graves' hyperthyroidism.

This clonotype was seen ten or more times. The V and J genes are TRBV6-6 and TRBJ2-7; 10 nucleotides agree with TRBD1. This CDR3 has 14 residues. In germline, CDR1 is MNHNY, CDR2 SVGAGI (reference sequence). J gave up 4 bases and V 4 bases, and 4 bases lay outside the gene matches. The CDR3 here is CASSWGQGSYEQYF. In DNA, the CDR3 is TGTGCCAGCAGTTGGGGACAGGGGAGTTACGAGCAGTACTTC.

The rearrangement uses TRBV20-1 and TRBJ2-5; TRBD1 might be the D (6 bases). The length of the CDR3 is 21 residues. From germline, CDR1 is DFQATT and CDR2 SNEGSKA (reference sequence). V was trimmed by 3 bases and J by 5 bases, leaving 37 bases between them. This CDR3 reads CSASPQAGLSYEGVSPETQYF. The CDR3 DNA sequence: TGCAGTGCTAGCCCTCAGGCAGGGCTCTCCTACGAGGGGGTTTCCCCGGAGACCCAGTACTTC.

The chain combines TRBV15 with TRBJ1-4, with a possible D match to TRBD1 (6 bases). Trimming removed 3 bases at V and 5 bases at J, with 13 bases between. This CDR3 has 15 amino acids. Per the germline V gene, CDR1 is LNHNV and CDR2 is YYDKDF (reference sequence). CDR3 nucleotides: TGTGCCACCAGCAGCGCCGTTAGGGGGAATGAAAAACTGTTTTTT. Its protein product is CATSSAVRGNEKLFF.